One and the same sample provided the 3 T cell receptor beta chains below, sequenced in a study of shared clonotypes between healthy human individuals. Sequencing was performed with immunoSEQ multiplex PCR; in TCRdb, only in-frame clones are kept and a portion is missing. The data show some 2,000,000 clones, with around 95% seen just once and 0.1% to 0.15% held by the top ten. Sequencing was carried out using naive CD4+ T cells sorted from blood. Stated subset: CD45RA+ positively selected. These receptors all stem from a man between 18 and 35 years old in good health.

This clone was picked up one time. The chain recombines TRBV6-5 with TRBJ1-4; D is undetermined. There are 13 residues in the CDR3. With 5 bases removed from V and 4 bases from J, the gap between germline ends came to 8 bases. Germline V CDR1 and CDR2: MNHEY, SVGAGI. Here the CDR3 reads CASSQLNNEKLFF. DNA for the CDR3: TGTGCCAGCAGTCAACTCAATAATGAAAAACTGTTTTTT.

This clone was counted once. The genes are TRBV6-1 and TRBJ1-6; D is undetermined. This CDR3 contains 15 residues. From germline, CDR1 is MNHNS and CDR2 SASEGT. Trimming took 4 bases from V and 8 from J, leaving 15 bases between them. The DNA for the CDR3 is TGTGCCAGCAGTGCGGAAAGGCGGGTTGATTCACCCCTCCACTTT. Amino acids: CASSAERRVDSPLHF.

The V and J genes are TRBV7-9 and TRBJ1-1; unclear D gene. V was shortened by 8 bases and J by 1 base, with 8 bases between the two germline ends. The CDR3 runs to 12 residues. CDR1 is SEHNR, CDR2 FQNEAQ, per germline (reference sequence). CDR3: CASAWGNTEAFF. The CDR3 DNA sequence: TGTGCCAGCGCTTGGGGGAACACTGAAGCTTTCTTT.